The 17 T cell receptor beta chains presented below share a single source sample, sequenced in a study of blood T cells in healthy people across ages. Next came a second PCR, run for roughly 6 to 11 cycles, which used a sample-barcoded 5' primer along with a J-beta primer mix. Using its own MiXCR run on the 5' RACE reads, TCRdb lists one record per CDR3 protein. Of more than 450,000 distinct CDR3 sequences in the sample, over 25% were seen once. These data were also filed under a second study, of T cells of mothers and their children.

The sample taken for sequencing was blood. The receptors come from a boy aged 2 to 10 in good health.

This clonotype was observed a handful of times. The chain employs TRBV20-1 and TRBJ2-3; 11 positions match TRBD2. This CDR3 is built from 15 residues. V shed 2 bases and J 7 bases; nucleotides not matched to a gene: 8. Looked up from germline, CDR1 is DFQATT and CDR2 is SNEGSKA (reference sequence). The CDR3 loop is CSARITSGSRNTQYF. The CDR3 DNA reads TGCAGTGCTAGAATAACTAGCGGGAGTAGAAATACGCAGTATTTT.

This chain connects TRBV19 to TRBJ2-3; 8 bases agree with TRBD2. Germline loops: CDR1 LNHDA, CDR2 SQIVND (reference sequence). V dropped 6 bases and J dropped 2; count of bases not matched to a gene: 1. The CDR3 runs 13 residues. The CDR3 protein is CASRGLVTDTQYF. The CDR3 DNA reads as TGTGCCAGTAGGGGACTAGTCACAGATACGCAGTATTTT.

On this clonotype: One end of the junction does not line up with germline, which may come from a read error. The chain links TRBV5-1 to TRBJ1-1; D gene unclear. Germline CDR1 and CDR2: SGHRS and YFSETQ. The CDR3 covers 16 residues. The CDR3 region is CASSLATSGLNTGAFF. The CDR3 DNA follows: TGCGCCAGCAGCTTGGCCACCTCGGGTTTGAACACTGGAGCTTTCTTT.

The chain uses TRBV11-1 and TRBJ1-4, with 8 bases that match TRBD1. The V gene's germline CDR1 is SGHAT and CDR2 FQDESV (reference sequence). The V and J ends lost 5 bases and 6 bases, in that order; junction bases with no gene match: 11. The length of the CDR3 is 16 residues. CDR3 DNA sequence: TGTGCCAGCAGCCCCGGACAGGGAAGACCTTATGAAAAACTGTTTTTT. Protein sequence: CASSPGQGRPYEKLFF. Complete variable domain (other parts from reference TRBV11-1 and TRBJ1-4): EAEVAQSPRYKITEKSQAVAFWCDPISGHATLYWYRQILGQGPELLVQFQDESVVDDSQLPKDRFSAERLKGVDSTLKIQPAELGDSAMYLCASSPGQGRPYEKLFFGSGTQLSVL.

This sequence joins TRBV10-2 and TRBJ2-1, with 15 nucleotides matching TRBD2. The V segment lost 6 bases and the J segment 4 bases; nucleotides outside the gene matches: 16. This CDR3 is built from 20 residues. Germline V gene lookup returns CDR1 WSHSY and CDR2 SAAADI. The CDR3: CASSLGLAGGPVLSYNEQFF. Here the CDR3 DNA reads TGCGCCAGCAGCCTTGGACTAGCGGGAGGGCCTGTCCTGTCATACAATGAGCAGTTCTTC.

The table lists this clonotype with a few counts. V usage is TRBV20-1 and J usage is TRBJ2-7, with 9 bases that match TRBD2. Germline values: CDR1 DFQATT, CDR2 SNEGSKA (reference sequence). There are 16 residues in the CDR3. Trimming took 3 bases from V and 3 from J; bases not matched to a gene: 12. This CDR3 reads CSARMGSSGVNYEQYF. CDR3 in DNA: TGCAGTGCTAGGATGGGGTCTAGCGGGGTGAACTACGAGCAGTACTTC.

This clonotype appeared a few times. V and J are TRBV5-5 and TRBJ1-2, with 10 bases identical to TRBD1. J was trimmed by 3 bases and V by 5 bases; bases with no gene match: 4. CDR1 and CDR2 (germline): SGHKS, YYEKEE (reference sequence). The CDR3 length is 14 residues. DNA of the CDR3: TGTGCCAGCAGGAGGGACAGGGGAGACTATGGCTACACCTTC. As protein: CASRRDRGDYGYTF.

The CDR3 region is CASSLSRGVGETQYF. Written as DNA, the CDR3 is TGTGCCAGCAGTTTATCTCGGGGCGTAGGAGAGACCCAGTACTTC. The rearrangement links TRBV28 to TRBJ2-5, with D perhaps TRBD1 or TRBD2 (5 bases each). Germline CDR1 MDHEN, CDR2 SYDVKM. CDR3 length: 15 amino acids. Trimming shortened V by 1 base and J by 4 bases, and 13 bases separated the two germline ends. The variable domain in full, with the rest retrieved from reference TRBV28 and TRBJ2-5, is DVKVTQSSRYLVKRTGEKVFLECVQDMDHENMFWYRQDPGLGLRLIYFSYDVKMKEKGDIPEGYSVSREKKERFSLILESASTNQTSMYLCASSLSRGVGETQYFGPGTRLLVL.

The chain carries TRBV20-1 and TRBJ1-2; 9 bases align to TRBD1. Trimming at V came to 1 base and at J to 0 bases, leaving 0 bases not matched to a gene. CDR3 length: 14 residues. Germline V gives CDR1 DFQATT, CDR2 SNEGSKA (reference sequence). CDR3 in amino acids: CSARGTGANYGYTF. In DNA, the CDR3 is TGCAGTGCTAGAGGGACAGGGGCTAACTATGGCTACACCTTC.

The chain carries TRBV29-1 and TRBJ2-3; no clear D. There are 14 residues in the CDR3. Germline V CDR1 and CDR2: SQVTM, ANQGSEA. Deletions cut 4 bases from V and 4 bases from J, with 15 bases between. CDR3 in DNA: TGCAGCGTTGGAGTGGGATCCGGATCAGATACGCAGTATTTT. Translating it yields CSVGVGSGSDTQYF.

The CDR3: CASSLVPKYEQYF. CDR3 nucleotides: TGTGCCAGCAGCTTAGTTCCCAAATACGAGCAGTACTTC. This rearrangement joins TRBV7-2 to TRBJ2-7; D remains ambiguous. V lost 1 base and J 4 bases, leaving 8 bases between the germline ends. This CDR3 comprises 13 residues. CDR1 and CDR2 from the germline V gene are SGHTA and FQGNSA. Looking up the rest from reference TRBV7-2 and TRBJ2-7 gives the full variable domain: GAGVSQSPSNKVTEKGKDVELRCDPISGHTALYWYRQSLGQGLEFLIYFQGNSAPDKSGLPSDRFSAERTGGSVSTLTIQRTQQEDSAVYLCASSLVPKYEQYFGPGTRLTVT.

The sample holds a few counts of this clonotype. The chain has TRBV28 and TRBJ2-1; 11 bases agree with TRBD2. The germline V gene encodes CDR1 MDHEN and CDR2 SYDVKM. J gave up 10 bases and V 4 bases, and 9 bases lay outside the gene matches. This CDR3 has 15 amino acids. DNA for the CDR3: TGTGCCAGCAGTTCCCCGGCTAGCGGGAGGTTAGAGCAGTTCTTC. Its protein is CASSSPASGRLEQFF. Together with reference TRBV28 and TRBJ2-1, the CDR3 gives the full variable domain: DVKVTQSSRYLVKRTGEKVFLECVQDMDHENMFWYRQDPGLGLRLIYFSYDVKMKEKGDIPEGYSVSREKKERFSLILESASTNQTSMYLCASSSPASGRLEQFFGPGTRLTVL.

This clonotype showed up just a few times. The V call is TRBV29-1, the J call TRBJ2-5, with D uncertain. The J call may not be correct, given that the DNA end is closer to TRBJ2-1. This CDR3 region has 12 residues. CDR1 and CDR2 (germline): SQVTM, ANQGSEA. The CDR3 DNA reads as TGCAGCGTTGAATCCGCGGACAATGAGCAGTTCTTC. It translates to CSVESADNEQFF.

The CDR3 region has the DNA TGTGCCAGCAGCGGATGGGAGACAGGGAACACTGAAGCTTTCTTT. Amino acids: CASSGWETGNTEAFF. The rearrangement joins TRBV7-9 to TRBJ1-1; a weak D match, TRBD1 (6 bases). Germline assignment: CDR1 SEHNR and CDR2 FQNEAQ (reference sequence). V was trimmed by 5 bases and J by 1 base, leaving 14 bases between them. The CDR3 loop spans 15 amino acids.

CDR3 in amino acids: CAIRGAGPQETQYF. The CDR3 region has the DNA TGTGCCATCAGAGGGGCTGGGCCCCAAGAGACCCAGTACTTC. The chain joins TRBV10-3 to TRBJ2-5; D may be TRBD1 (5 bases). V shed 6 bases and J shed 1 base, with 12 bases lying between them. CDR3 length equals 14 residues. CDR1 ENHRY and CDR2 SYGVKD come from the germline V gene.

This clonotype was observed a handful of times. This chain joins TRBV12-3 or TRBV12-4 and TRBJ2-5; 8 bases map to TRBD2. The J call is in doubt because the DNA end fits TRBJ2-7 better. The CDR3 length is 15 residues. CDR3 region: CASSPLLADTYEQYF. Written as DNA, the CDR3 is TGTGCCAGCAGCCCTTTACTAGCGGATACCTACGAGCAGTACTTC.

The rearrangement links TRBV15 to TRBJ2-3; D not resolved. Trimming took 4 bases from V and 2 from J, leaving 7 bases between them. CDR3 length equals 13 residues. The germline V gene has CDR1 LNHNV and CDR2 YYDKDF (reference sequence). The CDR3 spells CATSTGPTDTQYF. The CDR3 DNA sequence: TGTGCCACCAGCACCGGACCCACAGATACGCAGTATTTT.